This TCR beta chain appears in the sequencing data of a study of cytomegalovirus exposure and HLA in healthy donors. V shed 10 bases and J 4 bases; nucleotides not matched to a gene: 6. This CDR3 is built from 13 residues. The V gene's germline CDR1 is SNHLY and CDR2 FYNNEI. Study-wide points: In a later analysis, the majority of CMV-associated beta chains seemingly showed HLA restriction. Rarity held for most TCR sequences, but there were some public TCRs that occurred in many donors.

Turning to this clone: What it binds is unknown.

This PCR relied on a set of 60 Vbeta primers and 13 Jbeta primers. TCRdb's table, derived via immunoSEQ multiplex PCR, lists solely in-frame clones and lacks some. Of 150,000 to 200,000 clones in the sample, 60% to 80% were seen once. Material for sequencing was PBMCs. The rearrangement uses TRBV2 and TRBJ2-7, with 11 bases aligning to TRBD2. The clonotype comes from a woman aged 40 to 50 in good health and CMV-seronegative. CDR3 nucleotides: TGTGCCATCTCGACTAGCGGGGCATACGAGCAGTACTTC. As protein: CAISTSGAYEQYF.